The entry below gives a single TCR beta chain sequence along with its context. This entry is derived from a study of T cells in localized non-small cell lung cancer. Using immunoSEQ multiplex PCR, the repertoire was profiled, and TCRdb retains in-frame clones only, with some absent. The profile shows roughly 690 clones, 21% of them singletons. Free of atypia, the adjacent lung was collected at least 2 cm away from the tumor margin. V was pared by 2 bases and J by 2 bases, with 10 bases between. Germline CDR1 is LNHDA and CDR2 is SQIVND (reference sequence). The CDR3 loop spans 15 amino acids. The sequencing here drew on normal lung tissue next to the tumor, taken before any cancer treatment. The chain links TRBV19 to TRBJ1-5; D might be TRBD1 (5 bases). This TCR was sampled from a female donor aged 60 or older with stage II lung adenocarcinoma. The CDR3 bases are TGTGCCAGTAGTATATTTGGGACCCGCAATCAGCCCCAGCATTTT. Residues: CASSIFGTRNQPQHF.